Each of the 15 T cell receptor beta chains below was sequenced from the same sample in a study of T-cell memory formation after mild COVID-19. Using its own MiXCR run on the 5' RACE reads, TCRdb lists one record per CDR3 protein. The sample has 310,000 or so distinct CDR3 sequences; about a sixth are singletons. The sequenced sample was PBMCs or a T cell subset sorted from them (not recorded which). These receptors originate from a man aged 18 to 29 who had mild COVID-19 (a few samples of this study predate the infection). Cell type and time point are not known.

This clonotype was counted only a few times. The CDR3 DNA follows: TGCAGCGTTGACGGGGTAGCGGGTTATGAGCAGTTCTTC. This sequence encodes CSVDGVAGYEQFF. This chain joins TRBV29-1 and TRBJ2-1, with 7 bases that match TRBD2. From germline, CDR1 is SQVTM and CDR2 ANQGSEA. J gave up 8 bases and V 3 bases, and 7 bases lay outside the gene matches. The CDR3 totals 13 residues.

The table lists this clonotype with a few counts. The chain couples TRBV20-1 to TRBJ2-1, with 11 bases matching TRBD2. Germline-derived CDR1 and CDR2 are DFQATT and SNEGSKA (reference sequence). V dropped 5 bases and J dropped 6; count of bases not matched to a gene: 9. This CDR3 comprises 15 residues. The DNA of the CDR3 is TGCAGTGCTGGGAACCTAGCGGGGGGCCGCAATGAGCAGTTCTTC. It specifies CSAGNLAGGRNEQFF.

V is TRBV7-6 and J is TRBJ1-4; D gene ambiguous. The V end lost 2 bases, the J end lost 5 bases, and 6 bases lay between the germline ends. The CDR3 extends over 13 amino acids. Germline assignment: CDR1 SGHVS and CDR2 FNYEAQ. In nucleotides, the CDR3 is TGTGCCAGCAGCTTACAGGAAAATGAAAAACTGTTTTTT. Encoded protein: CASSLQENEKLFF.

The chain is built from TRBV4-1 and TRBJ2-5; D tentatively reads TRBD1 or TRBD2 (6 bases each). V gave up 0 bases and J gave up 4 bases, with 12 bases separating them. This CDR3 spans 15 amino acids. Germline values: CDR1 MGHRA, CDR2 YSYEKL. The CDR3 loop reads CASSQEESGAETQYF. CDR3 bases: TGCGCCAGCAGCCAAGAGGAGTCGGGGGCAGAGACCCAGTACTTC.

The J gene is TRBJ1-1, the V gene TRBV19; no firm D call. Germline lookup yields CDR1 LNHDA and CDR2 SQIVND (reference sequence). The CDR3 consists of 13 residues. Trimming removed 5 bases at V and 6 bases at J, with 13 bases between. CDR3 sequence reads: CASSLVPRAEAFF. The CDR3 DNA reads as TGTGCCAGTAGTCTTGTACCGAGGGCTGAAGCTTTCTTT.

This clonotype has ten or more counts. The chain employs TRBV7-2 and TRBJ2-4; the D gene is possibly TRBD2 (6 bases). The CDR3 loop spans 15 amino acids. Germline V lookup: CDR1 SGHTA, CDR2 FQGNSA. V lost 5 bases and J 1 base, leaving 12 bases between the germline ends. The DNA for the CDR3 is TGTGCCAGCAGCGTCAGCGGAGGGGCCAAAAACATTCAGTACTTC. Protein sequence: CASSVSGGAKNIQYF.

This clonotype has a handful of counts. This chain joins TRBV5-1 and TRBJ2-3; 10 nucleotides agree with TRBD2. The trim removed 2 bases at V and 1 base at J, leaving 4 bases unmatched. The CDR3 length is 16 residues. CDR1 is SGHRS and CDR2 is YFSETQ in the germline V gene. The CDR3 loop reads CASSLAGGPGTDTQYF. The CDR3 DNA reads TGCGCCAGCAGCTTAGCGGGGGGGCCCGGCACAGATACGCAGTATTTT.

On this clonotype itself: Relative to the germline gene, one junction end is altered; a read error may explain this. CDR3 residues: CASSHWPPDEQFF. As DNA, the CDR3 is TGTGCAAGCAGCCATTGGCCGCCGGATGAGCAGTTCTTC. The chain joins TRBV3-1 to TRBJ2-1; no definite D call. The CDR3 totals 13 residues. In germline, CDR1 is LGHDT, CDR2 YNNKEL (reference sequence).

The rearrangement uses TRBV7-8 and TRBJ1-2, with D possibly matching TRBD1 (6 bases). The CDR3 spans 16 residues. The V end lost 4 bases, the J end lost 1 base, and 16 bases lay between the germline ends. Per the germline V gene, CDR1 is SGHVS and CDR2 is FQNEAQ. The CDR3 here is CASSSPPRGLNYGYTF. The CDR3 region has the DNA TGTGCCAGCAGCTCCCCCCCCCGGGGGCTTAACTATGGCTACACCTTC.

V usage is TRBV20-1 and J usage is TRBJ2-1; 9 nucleotides agree with TRBD2. The junction had 6 bases not matched to a gene; V was cut back by 4 bases and J by 8 bases. Germline-derived CDR1 and CDR2 are DFQATT and SNEGSKA (reference sequence). The CDR3 has 13 residues. CDR3 DNA sequence: TGCAGTGCTAAGCGGGGGGCCAATCATGAGCAGTTCTTC. Residues: CSAKRGANHEQFF.

This clonotype was seen a few times. The V and J genes are TRBV18 and TRBJ2-3; D may be TRBD1 (5 bases). Trimming pared 0 bases from V and 4 bases from J, leaving 8 bases between. Germline V gene data show CDR1 as KGHSH and CDR2 as LQKENI. The CDR3 contains 14 residues. Here the CDR3 DNA reads TGTGCCAGCTCACCACCAACAGGTCCAGATACGCAGTATTTT. It yields the protein CASSPPTGPDTQYF.

In its sample, this clonotype was seen a few times. The chain recombines TRBV5-6 with TRBJ1-1; D not resolved. This CDR3 is 13 amino acids long. The V end was cut by 2 bases, the J end by 2 bases, with 7 bases between. Germline V lookup: CDR1 SGHDT, CDR2 YYEEEE. DNA for the CDR3: TGTGCCAGCAGCTTCCGGCCCAACACTGAAGCTTTCTTT. Its translation: CASSFRPNTEAFF.

Only a few counts were recorded for this clonotype. In DNA form, the CDR3 reads TGTGCCAGCAGCTTACCCCTTGACAAGACCTCCTACAATGAGCAGTTCTTC. Protein product: CASSLPLDKTSYNEQFF. The chain links TRBV11-2 to TRBJ2-1; no definite D call. The CDR3 is 17 residues long. The V end was cut by 2 bases, the J end by 0 bases, with 14 bases between. Germline values: CDR1 SGHAT, CDR2 FQNNGV.

This rearrangement joins TRBV4-1 to TRBJ2-7; no reliable D call. The CDR3 runs 14 residues. Germline V gives CDR1 MGHRA, CDR2 YSYEKL. V was shortened by 0 bases and J by 0 bases, with 6 bases between the two germline ends. Here the CDR3 reads CASSQDPGSYEQYF. DNA of the CDR3: TGCGCCAGCAGCCAAGATCCGGGCTCCTACGAGCAGTACTTC.

In its sample, this clonotype was seen once. The rearrangement links TRBV6-6 to TRBJ2-4; D is perhaps TRBD1 (6 bases). The CDR3 sequence is 15 residues long. Trimming cost V 5 bases and J 2 bases, with 13 bases left between them. Germline V gene lookup returns CDR1 MNHNY and CDR2 SVGAGI (reference sequence). CDR3 sequence (DNA): TGTGCCAGCAGTCACAGGGATGGGACCAAAAACATTCAGTACTTC. Translation gives CASSHRDGTKNIQYF.